This T cell receptor (beta chain) is from a study of cytomegalovirus exposure and HLA in healthy donors (dated by TCRdb to 2016 to 2017). Regarding the research as a whole: In an earlier analysis of roughly 590 of the donors, 276 Gb of sequence data and 90 million to 130 million unique TCR beta sequences from roughly 190 million T cells were reported. Approximately 300 gigabases of sequencing data and tens of millions of unique TCR sequences made up an early release that covered 500 to 650 HLA-typed donors. The genetic ancestry cluster associated with self-reported Caucasian donors included 70% to 85% of the 398 genotyped donors. The study aimed to test whether cataloging public T cell receptors could reveal signatures of past pathogen exposure. Using immunosequencing, the study profiled T cell repertoires from about 650 subjects and related those repertoires to cytomegalovirus serostatus. In addition to the first cohort of around 670 subjects, a separate validation cohort of under 150 different subjects was used. The study combined high-throughput TCR immunosequencing, statistical association of individual TCRs with disease status, and machine learning to predict cytomegalovirus infection status. To study patterns of TCR occurrence, a later analysis re-analyzed previously published TCR beta repertoires from just over 650 donors and added high-resolution HLA genotyping. The later analysis used no new phenotypic data to find candidate immune exposures, relying instead on TCR beta sequences and their occurrence across donors. An earlier analysis of roughly 580 of the donors used high-throughput TCR beta sequencing to judge whether each TCR beta V gene segment behaved as functional or pseudogenic. Donor age, sex, ethnicity and CMV serostatus were compiled together with the repertoire data. A later genetic analysis took genome-wide SNP genotypes for about 60% of the roughly 670 donors and used that subset as a discovery cohort. Every repertoire in the discovery cohort had been generated on one and the same sequencing platform. Class I and class II HLA loci were covered by the typing at four-digit resolution. Typing coverage varied by locus: roughly 620-640 donors for A, B, C, DRB1 and DQB1; roughly 510 for DQA1; approximately 610 for DPA1; approximately 490 for DPB1. Four or five DR-DQ haplotypes were handled as single units for association and clustering because linkage in the cohort was strong. Among 398 genotyped donors of the cohort, an average of roughly 230,000 unique TCR beta nucleotide sequences was sequenced per donor, of which 15% to 20% were non-productive. General findings and caveats noted by the study authors: According to the authors, the approach could potentially be generalized to other disease states and immunological phenotypes. Most CMV-associated TCR beta chains appeared to be HLA-restricted in a later analysis, and the HLA associations seemed to be driven largely by CMV exposure. Only TCR beta chains were sequenced in this cohort, and the absence of alpha or paired-chain data limited detectable features. Correlated functional status among segregating V segments might be attributable to linkage disequilibrium, but an unknown experimental factor could not be ruled out. When HLA alleles, especially DR and DQ, strongly co-occurred, TCR associations were difficult to assign to individual alleles. A further reported finding was that TCR beta sequences accurately predicted the HLA-A and HLA-B alleles for most subjects in the first cohort. For the cohort, immune exposure information was limited to CMV serostatus. A later analysis reported that several top co-occurrence clusters appeared linked to parvovirus B19, influenza, CMV and Epstein-Barr virus. The classifier was reported to diagnose cytomegalovirus status with high specificity and sensitivity in both the original cohort and the validation cohort. Compared with equally common non-associated chains, HLA-associated TCR beta chains in a later analysis were more clonally expanded and had lower generation probabilities. At a false discovery rate of 0.05, a later analysis linked around 15,000 TCR beta sequences to specific HLA alleles. Most TCR sequences were observed very rarely across donors, whereas some public TCRs were present in many individuals. Roughly uniform sequencing depth across donors was assumed in presence/absence analyses, although this assumption may not hold. A cluster of highly shared sequence variants was judged likely to be a technical artifact of the sequencing pipeline. V-gene and J-gene trimming of TCR beta chains was associated with a missense DCLRE1C variant in a later genetic analysis, and the association was replicated in an independent cohort. In a later analysis, the rate of TCR association differed among HLA loci, with DRB1 alleles having the most associated TCRs and HLA-C alleles having the fewest. The study gave a list of about 150 TCR beta chains associated with cytomegalovirus. In vitro tests confirmed that a few of the cytomegalovirus-associated TCR beta chains recognize cytomegalovirus antigens. Because HLA typing was unavailable for some donors at each locus, only the typed subset was used in association tests. Because counts were too low, approximately 18 rarely observed V segments, including chromosome 9 orphons, were excluded from the earlier analysis of some 590 of the donors. In an earlier analysis of fewer than 750 of the donors, most TCR beta V segments were observed in productive rearrangements about 90% or about 30% of the time, broadly matching IMGT annotations. The 87-base-pair reads could not distinguish some IMGT-functional V segments, including TRBV6-2 and TRBV6-3, so those segments were excluded. A later genetic analysis reported fewer N-insertions in productive TCRs among donors in an Asian-associated ancestry cluster than the approximately 700-donor mean.

In its sample, this clone was seen a few times. Its target antigen remains unknown. No base-level quality is on record; no much larger clone is a single base apart. The cohort comprised under 700 healthy bone marrow donors. At the time of sampling, every cohort member was nominally healthy, though immune exposures that went unrecorded were likely present. The donor was CMV seronegative and was included in the group of approximately 350 seronegative cohort members. A peripheral blood sample was provided by each donor, and peripheral blood mononuclear cells were used for TCR beta sequencing. The Qiagen DNeasy Blood Extraction Kit was used to extract genomic DNA from the blood cell samples. Ends trimmed: V by 2 bases, J by 9 bases; bases unmatched to a gene: 7. CDR1 and CDR2 (SGHAT, FQNNGV) derive from the germline V gene. The CDR3 numbers 15 residues from cysteine through phenylalanine. The only DNA kept is the CDR3, 45 bases in frame from the first base.

Preparation of the library involved the immunoSEQ multiplex PCR assay. A mixture of 60 forward primers for TCR Vbeta segments and 13 reverse primers for TCR Jbeta segments was used in the multiplex PCR. The CDR3 region of rearranged TCR beta genes was amplified from genomic DNA with a multiplex PCR assay. Amplified TCR beta libraries were sequenced as 87-base-pair reads on the Illumina HiSeq System. The study's processing was this. In a later analysis, tens of millions of unique TCR beta chains were counted across the 650 to 750 repertoires, and about 10 million of these chains were shared by at least two donors. Raw reads were error-corrected and collapsed into unique sequences by a nearest-neighbor algorithm in which closely related sequences were merged to remove PCR and sequencing errors. V, D and J gene segments were assigned by aligning CDR3 sequences to IMGT reference sequences. For a sequence to be retained, a match of at least six nucleotides to both a V gene segment and a J gene segment was required. A rearrangement counted as productive if the CDR3 had no stop codons and remained in frame with V and J, and every other rearrangement counted as non-productive. CDR3 was defined by IMGT convention, running from the second conserved V-encoded cysteine to the conserved J-encoded phenylalanine. Sequences without an unambiguous match to a single V gene segment were excluded from the earlier analysis of about 600 of the donors. An earlier analysis of 550 to 650 of the donors classified V segments as functional when productive rearrangements were above 56.7% and as segregating when the standard deviation between donors was above 5%. A statistical classification framework was built to diagnose cytomegalovirus status from the catalog of TCR beta chain sequences. In a later analysis, TCR nucleotide sequences were compared against IMGT/GENE-DB human TR gene sequences so that V and J genes could be assigned. A later analysis assigned CDR3 sequences and most-parsimonious VDJ recombination scenarios with the TCRdist pipeline. In a later analysis, each TCR beta chain was defined by its CDR3 amino acid sequence together with its V-gene family, and reads lacking a unique V-gene family were excluded. As a way to deal with suspected cross-contamination and a sequencing artifact, a later analysis dropped roughly 600 nucleotide sequences that were highly shared and had low generation probability. In a later analysis, a clonal expansion index was calculated for each public chain from normalized within-repertoire ranks of inferred template counts. A later analysis computed generation probabilities with a VDJ recombination model fitted to out-of-frame rearrangements, and checked the results against IGoR. Hypergeometric tests were used in a later analysis to score TCR-TCR, TCR-HLA and TCR-CMV co-occurrence, with a repertoire-size bias correction applied to the TCR pairs. A later analysis estimated false discovery rates by permuting HLA or CMV assignments 20 times. A later analysis grouped co-occurring TCRs with DBSCAN, adding TCRdist sequence similarity when clustering within HLA-allele-positive subsets. For co-occurrence clustering, repertoires with fewer than 30,000 or more than 120,000 public chains were excluded, along with five repertoires with anomalous nucleotide sharing. TCRdb took over this immuneACCESS table, retaining in-frame rearrangements with V and J assigned. Such tables are incomplete; in checked studies, under half of the missing clones stem from an unresolved V gene, and the remainder is unexplained. That table supplies the V and J calls and clone size; D and trimming were determined from the DNA. Recorded for this sample are approximately 120,000 clones; around 80% of them occurred a single time. The ten top clones hold roughly 0.99% of the sample.

The chain employs TRBV11-2 and TRBJ2-1; 10 middle bases align to TRBD2. The sequenced sample consisted of PBMCs. The origin of this receptor is a woman aged 25-40 years in good health and CMV-seronegative. The nucleotide sequence is TGTGCCAGCAGCTTACAAACTAGCGGGGTCTTTGAGCAGTTCTTC. This is translated as CASSLQTSGVFEQFF.